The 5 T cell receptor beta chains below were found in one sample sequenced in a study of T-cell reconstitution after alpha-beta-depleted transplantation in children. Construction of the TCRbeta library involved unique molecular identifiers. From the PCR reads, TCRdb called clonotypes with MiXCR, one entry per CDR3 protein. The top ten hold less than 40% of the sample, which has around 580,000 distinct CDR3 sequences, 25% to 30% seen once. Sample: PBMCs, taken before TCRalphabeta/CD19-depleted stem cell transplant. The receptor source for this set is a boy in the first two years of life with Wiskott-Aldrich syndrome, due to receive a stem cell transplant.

CDR3 coding DNA: TGTGCCAGCTCACCGAATCGCCCAGGTCCCCGCAACTATGGCTACACCTTC. It codes for CASSPNRPGPRNYGYTF. The chain couples TRBV18 to TRBJ1-2; no reliable D call. The germline CDR1 and CDR2 sequences are KGHSH and LQKENI. The length of the CDR3 is 17 residues. Trimming cost V 3 bases and J 2 bases, with 19 bases left between them.

The CDR3 nucleotides read TGTGCCAGCAGTTTGTCCCGGGGACCGAACACCGGGGAGCTGTTTTTT. It encodes CASSLSRGPNTGELFF. The chain links TRBV12-3 or TRBV12-4 to TRBJ2-2; D is perhaps TRBD1 or TRBD2 (5 bases each). The CDR3 totals 16 residues. The germline V and J ends were trimmed by 3 bases and 0 bases, with 11 bases remaining between them.

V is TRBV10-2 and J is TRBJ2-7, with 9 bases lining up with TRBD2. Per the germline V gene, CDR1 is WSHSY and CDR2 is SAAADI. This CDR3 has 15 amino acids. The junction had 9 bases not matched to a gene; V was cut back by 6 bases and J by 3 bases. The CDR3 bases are TGCGCCAGCAGGGGGGCGGCGGGAGGGGGCTACGAGCAGTACTTC. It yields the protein CASRGAAGGGYEQYF.

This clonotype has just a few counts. The CDR3 nucleotides read TGTGCCAGCAGCGTAGTAAAGGGACAAGAGACCCAGTACTTC. As protein: CASSVVKGQETQYF. The chain couples TRBV9 to TRBJ2-5; D gene uncertain. CDR1 is SGDLS and CDR2 is YYNGEE in the germline V gene. Trimming shortened V by 0 bases and J by 2 bases, and 8 bases separated the two germline ends. This CDR3 has 14 amino acids.

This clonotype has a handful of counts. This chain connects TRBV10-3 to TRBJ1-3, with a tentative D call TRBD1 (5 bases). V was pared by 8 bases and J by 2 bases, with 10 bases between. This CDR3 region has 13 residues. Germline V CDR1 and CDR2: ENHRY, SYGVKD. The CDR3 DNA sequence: TGTGCCATCGGCCAGGGACCTGGAAACACCATATATTTT. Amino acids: CAIGQGPGNTIYF.